Given below is one TCR beta chain in context. Per the authors' pipeline: Reference gene primer amplification yielded estimated nucleated cell counts. Sequenced by immunoSEQ multiplex PCR; TCRdb stores in-frame clones only, minus some. D and trimming come from the DNA, and the V and J calls and clone size come from that table. Counted here are about 190,000 clones, around 78% occurring once; the ten biggest clones make up approximately 3%. This sample was taken from a study of blood T cell repertoires in COVID-19. Turning to the study itself: The study drew acute and convalescent COVID-19 samples from the United States, Italy and Spain. From T cells, B-cell-depleted T cells, or PBMCs came the material, which was cDNA or gDNA.

Germline V gene sequence: CDR1 SGHRS, CDR2 YFSETQ. V was pared by 4 bases and J by 4 bases, with 5 bases of the junction left unmatched. This CDR3 is 14 amino acids long. This TCR was recovered from a woman older than 75 with active or convalescent COVID-19. The genes are TRBV5-1 and TRBJ1-1; 9 nucleotides line up with TRBD1. The sample comprised peripheral blood. In nucleotides, the CDR3 is TGCGCCAGCAGCCCTGGACAGGGGCCCACTGAAGCTTTCTTT. Its protein is CASSPGQGPTEAFF.